A single sample gave rise to the 2 T cell receptor beta chains below, sequenced in a study of CD8 T cells in ankylosing spondylitis. General observations from the study: Blood of patients with ankylosing spondylitis appeared to be characterized by a TCR beta motif of several highly homologous variants.

MiXCR, applied by TCRdb to the 5' RACE reads, yields one record per CDR3 protein. In the table there are 350,000 to 550,000 distinct CDR3 sequences, roughly a quarter of which are singletons. Antigen specificity for these receptors is unknown. Sequencing was carried out using blood, either unsorted or a sorted T cell fraction (not recorded which). The receptors here all came from a male donor with ankylosing spondylitis.

Only a few counts were recorded for this clonotype. V and J are TRBV9 and TRBJ2-2; no clear D gene. There are 12 residues in the CDR3. V was trimmed by 2 bases and J by 6 bases, leaving 5 bases between them. Looked up from germline, CDR1 is SGDLS and CDR2 is YYNGEE. The CDR3 sequence: CASSVWAGELFF. For the CDR3, the DNA is TGTGCCAGCAGCGTTTGGGCCGGGGAGCTGTTTTTT.

The V call is TRBV5-1, the J call TRBJ1-2; 9 bases fit TRBD1. V lost 0 bases to trimming and J lost 3 bases; unmatched junction nucleotides: 3. CDR1 is SGHRS, CDR2 YFSETQ, per germline. The CDR3 sequence is 15 residues long. The CDR3 sequence is CASSLVTGGDYGYTF. CDR3 in DNA: TGCGCCAGCAGCTTGGTTACAGGGGGCGACTATGGCTACACCTTC.